A selection of T cell receptor beta chains follows, all from one sample in a study of T cells in Graves' hyperthyroidism and ophthalmopathy. From the multiplex PCR reads, TCRdb called clonotypes with MiXCR, one entry per CDR3 protein. The sample records about 600,000 distinct CDR3 sequences, about a sixth being singletons. Sequencing was done on a sample of blood. The receptor source for this set is a woman between 40 and 50 years old with Graves' ophthalmopathy. CDR3s include the opening cysteine and the closing phenylalanine or tryptophan. A D gene is named only where the DNA matches it firmly. Part of the rows lack a size; the others show once, few, many or a class for expanded clones.

V gene,clone size,D gene,J gene,CDR3 protein,CDR3 DNA
TRBV3-1,few,TRBD1,TRBJ2-1,CASSQGTGGLGYEQFF,TGTGCCAGCAGCCAAGGAACAGGGGGACTTGGGTATGAGCAGTTCTTC
TRBV29-1,NA,NA,TRBJ2-2,CSVTKGLTGELFF,TGCAGCGTTACTAAAGGACTCACCGGGGAGCTGTTTTTT
TRBV28,many,NA,TRBJ1-1,CASSLKFMNTEAFF,TGTGCCAGCAGTTTAAAGTTTATGAACACTGAAGCTTTCTTT
TRBV20-1,NA,NA,TRBJ2-5,CSAIRDFPSLEIQYF,TGCAGTGCGATACGGGACTTCCCTTCCCTAGAGATCCAGTACTTC
TRBV6-1,few,NA,TRBJ1-1,CASSYYVDTEAFF,TGTGCCAGCAGTTATTATGTGGACACTGAAGCTTTCTTT
TRBV11-1,many,TRBD2,TRBJ2-1,CASSPHSSGSPPFF,TGTGCCAGCAGCCCCCACTCAAGCGGGAGCCCGCCGTTCTTC
TRBV7-2,NA,TRBD2,TRBJ2-1,CASLERAGYYNEQFF,TGTGCCAGCTTGGAGCGAGCGGGGTATTACAATGAGCAGTTCTTC
TRBV5-1,many,NA,TRBJ1-3,CASRSFPGADTIYF,TGCGCCAGCAGATCTTTTCCAGGCGCGGACACCATATATTTT
TRBV28,many,TRBD1,TRBJ2-7,CASSSGQGPYEQYF,TGTGCCAGCAGTTCGGGACAGGGGCCCTACGAGCAGTACTTC
TRBV28,many,TRBD2,TRBJ2-2,CASSPAGGPTGELFF,TGTGCCAGCAGTCCCGCGGGAGGACCCACCGGGGAGCTGTTTTTT
TRBV7-2,many,NA,TRBJ2-5,CASSAGQETQYF,TGTGCCAGCAGCGCAGGGCAAGAGACCCAGTACTTC
TRBV2,NA,TRBD2,TRBJ2-3,CASSSGGLDTQYF,TGTGCCAGCTCAAGCGGGGGGTTAGATACGCAGTATTTT
TRBV28,NA,NA,TRBJ1-2,CASSPTSYLLPGYTF,TGTGCCAGCAGCCCCACAAGCTACCTCTTGCCCGGCTACACCTTC
TRBV5-1,many,TRBD1,TRBJ2-3,CASSAGTAYGTDTQYF,TGCGCCAGCAGTGCCGGGACAGCGTATGGGACAGATACGCAGTATTTT
TRBV6-1,many,TRBD1,TRBJ1-2,CASSNGQGSYGYTF,TGTGCCAGCAGTAATGGACAGGGGAGCTATGGCTACACCTTC
TRBV5-6,once,NA,TRBJ1-1,CASSYGVWGDTEAFF,TGTGCCAGCAGCTACGGGGTTTGGGGGGACACTGAAGCTTTCTTT
TRBV12-3/TRBV12-4,few,TRBD2,TRBJ2-7,CASNPSGRGSYEQYF,TGTGCCAGCAACCCTAGCGGGAGAGGGTCCTACGAGCAGTACTTC
TRBV5-1,few,NA,TRBJ2-3,CASSLAQALTSTDTQYF,TGCGCCAGCAGCTTGGCCCAAGCGCTAACTAGCACAGATACGCAGTATTTT
TRBV6-1,many,TRBD1,TRBJ2-1,CASSLDRGKDEQFF,TGTGCCAGCAGTTTGGACAGGGGGAAGGATGAGCAGTTCTTC
TRBV20-1,many,TRBD2,TRBJ2-3,CSARERAGGADTQYF,TGCAGTGCTAGAGAGAGAGCGGGAGGGGCAGATACGCAGTATTTT
TRBV28,NA,TRBD2,TRBJ2-4,CASSSTGLAGEAKNIQYF,TGTGCCAGCAGTTCTACGGGACTAGCGGGTGAAGCCAAAAACATTCAGTACTTC
TRBV12-3/TRBV12-4,few,NA,TRBJ2-1,CAITRVGGTYNEQFF,TGTGCCATCACGAGAGTAGGGGGTACCTACAATGAGCAGTTCTTC
TRBV5-8,few,NA,TRBJ1-4,CASSFLAPGETEKLFF,TGTGCCAGCAGCTTCCTAGCACCAGGGGAAACTGAAAAACTGTTTTTT
TRBV5-1,many,TRBD2,TRBJ2-7,CASSWAGLATSYEQYF,TGCGCCAGCAGCTGGGCGGGACTAGCGACCTCCTACGAGCAGTACTTC
TRBV30,many,TRBD2,TRBJ2-3,CAWSRTSGRPQYF,TGTGCCTGGAGCCGGACTAGCGGAAGGCCGCAGTATTTT
TRBV2,NA,TRBD2,TRBJ2-5,CASSNLAGPQETQYF,TGTGCCAGCAGTAACCTAGCGGGGCCTCAAGAGACCCAGTACTTC
TRBV6-1,many,NA,TRBJ2-7,CASRRGESSYEQYF,TGTGCCAGCAGAAGAGGTGAAAGCTCCTACGAGCAGTACTTC
TRBV9,few,TRBD1,TRBJ1-4,CASRHPDRAQNNEKLFF,TGTGCCAGTCGACACCCGGACAGGGCACAAAATAATGAAAAACTGTTTTTT
TRBV28,many,TRBD1,TRBJ1-1,CASSFKGTGGTEAFF,TGTGCCAGCAGTTTTAAGGGGACAGGGGGAACTGAAGCTTTCTTT
TRBV6-4,NA,NA,TRBJ1-4,CASSEFGGGGEKLSF,TGTGCCAGCAGTGAATTTGGCGGGGGCGGTGAAAAACTGTCTTTT
TRBV20-1,NA,NA,TRBJ2-3,CSAKDTTRSYF,TGCAGTGCGAAGGACACGACCCGGTCGTATTTT
TRBV3-1,NA,NA,TRBJ2-1,CASSQVVRGRSYNEQFF,TGTGCCAGCAGCCAAGTGGTACGGGGGCGCTCCTACAATGAGCAGTTCTTC
TRBV19,few,NA,TRBJ1-1,CASTGENTEAFF,TGTGCCAGTACGGGGGAGAACACTGAAGCTTTCTTT
TRBV7-9,NA,TRBD2,TRBJ2-3,CASSSFLAGGTYTDTQYF,TGTGCCAGCAGCTCTTTTCTAGCGGGGGGCACTTACACAGATACGCAGTATTTT
TRBV27,many,TRBD1,TRBJ2-1,CASSPGTGGAPGVHEQFF,TGCGCCAGCAGTCCAGGGACAGGGGGCGCCCCGGGAGTCCATGAGCAGTTCTTC
TRBV19,NA,NA,TRBJ1-5,CASNQGEDQPQHF,TGTGCCAGTAATCAAGGGGAGGATCAGCCCCAGCATTTT
TRBV3-1,many,TRBD2,TRBJ2-1,CASSQETSGASYNEQFF,TGTGCCAGCAGCCAAGAAACTAGCGGGGCTTCCTACAATGAGCAGTTCTTC
TRBV3-1,many,NA,TRBJ2-2,CASSQEMTFLVSGELFF,TGTGCCAGCAGCCAAGAAATGACTTTTCTCGTTTCCGGGGAGCTGTTTTTT
TRBV28,many,NA,TRBJ2-5,CASKTPWSQETQYF,TGTGCCAGCAAAACTCCCTGGTCCCAAGAGACCCAGTACTTC
TRBV7-8,NA,TRBD2,TRBJ2-1,CASSPSSGRAGNEQFF,TGTGCCAGCAGCCCTAGTAGTGGGAGGGCGGGGAATGAGCAGTTCTTC
TRBV7-9,few,NA,TRBJ1-2,CASSLGGHHGYTF,TGTGCCAGCAGCTTAGGTGGGCACCATGGCTACACCTTC
TRBV19,NA,NA,TRBJ1-6,CASSIRGRVVDSPLHF,TGTGCCAGTAGTATAAGGGGGAGGGTAGTAGATTCACCCCTCCACTTT
TRBV4-1,few,TRBD1,TRBJ1-6,CASSQRTPGQGADSPLHF,TGCGCCAGCAGCCAGAGGACTCCGGGACAGGGGGCGGATTCACCCCTCCACTTT
TRBV7-8,many,TRBD1,TRBJ2-1,CASSLDGTGGYNEQFF,TGTGCCAGCAGCTTAGATGGGACAGGGGGGTACAATGAGCAGTTCTTC
TRBV3-1,NA,NA,TRBJ2-1,CASSQYSGSSSYNEQFF,TGTGCCAGCAGCCAGTATTCAGGGTCATCCTCCTACAATGAGCAGTTCTTC
TRBV10-3,few,TRBD1,TRBJ1-1,CAISQGAVETEAFF,TGTGCCATCAGTCAGGGGGCTGTGGAAACTGAAGCTTTCTTT
TRBV7-9,few,NA,TRBJ2-1,CASSLAGRDNEQFF,TGTGCCAGCAGCTTAGCGGGCCGAGACAATGAGCAGTTCTTC
TRBV20-1,many,NA,TRBJ2-3,CSASLRTTDTQYF,TGCAGTGCTAGCTTAAGGACAACAGATACGCAGTATTTT
TRBV5-1,many,NA,TRBJ2-1,CASSPSQGWLQLSYNEQFF,TGCGCCAGCAGCCCCTCCCAAGGGTGGCTCCAGCTTTCCTACAATGAGCAGTTCTTC
TRBV6-1,many,TRBD1,TRBJ1-6,CASRQGLRDDSPLHF,TGTGCCAGTCGACAGGGCCTACGTGATGATTCACCCCTCCACTTT
TRBV7-9,few,TRBD2,TRBJ2-1,CASRYTSGTYNEQFF,TGTGCCAGCAGGTATACTAGCGGGACGTACAATGAGCAGTTCTTC
TRBV11-2,many,NA,TRBJ1-1,CASSFTRDHTEAFF,TGTGCCAGCAGCTTTACCCGGGATCACACTGAAGCTTTCTTT
TRBV18,NA,TRBD1,TRBJ2-7,CASSPQGQNYEQYF,TGTGCCAGCTCACCTCAGGGACAGAACTACGAGCAGTACTTC
TRBV11-2,many,NA,TRBJ2-7,CASSVQGYEQYF,TGTGCCAGCAGCGTACAGGGCTACGAGCAGTACTTC
TRBV28,many,NA,TRBJ2-7,CASSSPPLGMGEQYF,TGTGCCAGCAGTTCCCCCCCTTTGGGGATGGGGGAGCAGTACTTC